This TCR beta chain was captured by sequencing in a study of cytomegalovirus exposure and HLA in healthy donors. Study-wide findings and caveats: There were several of the most significant clusters that appeared linked to common viral pathogens in a later analysis. Many donors shared some public TCRs, even though most TCR sequences were rare. The records held CMV serostatus as the only immune exposure information.

Primers: 60 Vbeta forward and 13 Jbeta reverse. TCRdb's table, derived via immunoSEQ multiplex PCR, lists solely in-frame clones and lacks some. The sample lists 150,000 to 200,000 clones; 60% to 85% were seen once. A word on this clone: What it recognizes is unknown.

Sequences were obtained from PBMCs. The TCR was taken from a woman aged 45-59 years in good health and CMV-seropositive.

CDR3 coding DNA: TGTGCCAGCAGCGTAGACAGTGGGAGGGCTAGCACAGATACGCAGTATTTT. Translation: CASSVDSGRASTDTQYF. V usage is TRBV9 and J usage is TRBJ2-3; 7 nucleotides match TRBD2. The CDR3 runs 17 residues. Germline V lookup: CDR1 SGDLS, CDR2 YYNGEE. J gave up 0 bases and V 0 bases, and 7 bases lay outside the gene matches.